This T cell receptor (beta chain) was sequenced during a study of blood T cell repertoires in COVID-19. Germline values: CDR1 MDHEN, CDR2 SYDVKM. V lost 2 bases, J lost 8 bases, and 15 bases lay in between. This CDR3 comprises 14 residues. Profiling relied on immunoSEQ multiplex PCR, and the TCRdb table lists in-frame clones only, not all of them. This table has 80,000 to 100,000 clones, roughly 90% appearing once. The gene calls are TRBV28 and TRBJ1-2; D ambiguous. Specimen: peripheral blood. The clonotype originates from a human donor with active COVID-19. The donor label of this sample is uncertain. CDR3 DNA: TGTGCCAGCAGTTTACTGCGGGGAACGGGGGGCTACACCTTC. This gives the protein CASSLLRGTGGYTF.